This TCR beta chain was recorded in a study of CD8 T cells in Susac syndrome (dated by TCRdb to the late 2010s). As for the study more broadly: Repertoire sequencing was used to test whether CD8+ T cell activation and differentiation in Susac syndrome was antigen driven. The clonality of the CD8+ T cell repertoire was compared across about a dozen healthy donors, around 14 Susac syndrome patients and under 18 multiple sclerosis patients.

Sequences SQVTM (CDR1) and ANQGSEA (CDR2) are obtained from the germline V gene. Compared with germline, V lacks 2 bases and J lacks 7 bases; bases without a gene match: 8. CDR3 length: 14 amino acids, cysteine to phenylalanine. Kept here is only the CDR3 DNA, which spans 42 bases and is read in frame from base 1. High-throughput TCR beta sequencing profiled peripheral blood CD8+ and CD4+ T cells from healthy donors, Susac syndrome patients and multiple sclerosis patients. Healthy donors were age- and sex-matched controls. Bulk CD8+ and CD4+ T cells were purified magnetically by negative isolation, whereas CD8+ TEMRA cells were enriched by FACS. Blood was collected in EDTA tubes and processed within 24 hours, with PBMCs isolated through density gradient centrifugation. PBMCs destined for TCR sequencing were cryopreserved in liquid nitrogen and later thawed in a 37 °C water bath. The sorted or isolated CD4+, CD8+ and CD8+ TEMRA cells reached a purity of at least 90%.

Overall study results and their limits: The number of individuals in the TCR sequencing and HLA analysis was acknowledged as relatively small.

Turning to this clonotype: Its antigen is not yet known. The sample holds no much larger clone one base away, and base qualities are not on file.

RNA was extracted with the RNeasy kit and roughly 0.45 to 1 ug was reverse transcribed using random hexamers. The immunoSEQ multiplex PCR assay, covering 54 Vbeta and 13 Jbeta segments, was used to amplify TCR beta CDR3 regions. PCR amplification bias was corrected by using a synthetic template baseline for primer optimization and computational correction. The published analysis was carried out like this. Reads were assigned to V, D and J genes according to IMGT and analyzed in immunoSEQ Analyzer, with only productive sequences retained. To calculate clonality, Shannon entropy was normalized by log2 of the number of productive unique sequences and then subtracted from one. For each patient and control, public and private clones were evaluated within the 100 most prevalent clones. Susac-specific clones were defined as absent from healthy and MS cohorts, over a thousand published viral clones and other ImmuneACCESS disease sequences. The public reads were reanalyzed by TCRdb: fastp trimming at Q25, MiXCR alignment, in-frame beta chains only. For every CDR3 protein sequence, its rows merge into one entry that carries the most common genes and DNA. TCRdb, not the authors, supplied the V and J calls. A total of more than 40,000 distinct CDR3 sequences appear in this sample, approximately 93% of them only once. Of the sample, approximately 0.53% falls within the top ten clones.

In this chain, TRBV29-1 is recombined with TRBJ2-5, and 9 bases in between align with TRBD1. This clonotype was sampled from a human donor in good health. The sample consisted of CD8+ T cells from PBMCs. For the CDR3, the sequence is CSVESRTGDGTQYF. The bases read TGCAGCGTTGAATCAAGGACAGGGGATGGGACCCAGTACTTC. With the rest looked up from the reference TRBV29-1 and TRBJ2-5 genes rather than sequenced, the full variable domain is SAVISQKPSRDICQRGTSLTIQCQVDSQVTMMFWYRQQPGQSLTLIATANQGSEATYESGFVIDKFPISRPNLTFSTLTVSNMSPEDSSIYLCSVESRTGDGTQYFGPGTRLLVL.